The clone carrying this TCR beta chain came up many times. The antigen remains unidentified. This record comes from a study of Graves' ophthalmopathy and Graves' hyperthyroidism. Looking at the study overall: Stable hyperthyroid donors showed no ophthalmopathy during 18 months follow-up. The study, taken as a whole, reports: A classifier, a 13-signature model, separated ophthalmopathy from stable hyperthyroidism with 87.88% sensitivity and approximately 80% specificity. Blood also contained most of the expanded thyroid clonotypes above 0.001 frequency.

Amplification of TCR beta CDR3 regions used RNA transcripts. The first-round RT-PCR employed HTBI primers together with the Qiagen OneStep RT-PCR kit. A multiplex PCR was then performed as the second round. Each CDR3 protein gets one entry after TCRdb re-called the multiplex PCR reads with MiXCR. This table has roughly 1.1 million distinct CDR3 sequences, less than 45% appearing once. Looked up from germline, CDR1 is LNHDA and CDR2 is SQIVND (reference sequence). The CDR3 is made up of 14 amino acids. V lost 5 bases and J 7 bases, leaving 17 bases between the germline ends. The TCR comes from an adult man with Graves' hyperthyroidism. This rearrangement joins TRBV19 to TRBJ2-5, with D possibly matching TRBD1 (6 bases). Input material: peripheral blood or thyroid tissue (not recorded which). The CDR3 region is CASSSLTGSGTQYF. CDR3 DNA sequence: TGTGCCAGTAGTTCACTTACAGGGTCGGGGACCCAGTACTTC.